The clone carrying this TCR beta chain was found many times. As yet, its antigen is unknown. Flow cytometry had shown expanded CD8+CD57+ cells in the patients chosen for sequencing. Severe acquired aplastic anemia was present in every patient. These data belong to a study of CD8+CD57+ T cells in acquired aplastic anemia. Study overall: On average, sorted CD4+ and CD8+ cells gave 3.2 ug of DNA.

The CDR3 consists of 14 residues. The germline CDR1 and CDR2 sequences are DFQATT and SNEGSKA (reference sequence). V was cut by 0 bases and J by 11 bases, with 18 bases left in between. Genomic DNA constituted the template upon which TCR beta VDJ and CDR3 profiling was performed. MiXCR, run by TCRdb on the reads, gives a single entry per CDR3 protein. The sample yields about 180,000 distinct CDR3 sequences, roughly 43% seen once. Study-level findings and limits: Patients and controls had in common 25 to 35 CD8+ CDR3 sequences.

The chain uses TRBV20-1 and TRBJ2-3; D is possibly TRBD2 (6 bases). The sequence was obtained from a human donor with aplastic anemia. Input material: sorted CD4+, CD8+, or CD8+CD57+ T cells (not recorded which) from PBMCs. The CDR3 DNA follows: TGCAGTGCTAGAGATACCCTACTTAGCGGCGGGCAGTATTTT. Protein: CSARDTLLSGGQYF.